This T cell receptor (beta chain) derives from a study of stem cell transplantation in POMP-related autoinflammatory disease. CDR1 is SEHNR and CDR2 is FQNEAQ in the germline V gene (reference sequence). The CDR3 extends over 13 amino acids. Trimming stripped 5 bases from V and 3 bases from J, with 8 bases between. Sequencing was performed with immunoSEQ multiplex PCR; in TCRdb, only in-frame clones are kept and a portion is missing. The table lists about 7,800 clones, around 90% of them singletons. This clone was seen just once. J is TRBJ1-5 and V is TRBV7-9; D unclear. This TCR was sampled from a human patient with POMP-related autoinflammation and immune dysregulation (PRAID). Part of the T cells may come from the graft donor. Sequences were derived from CD8+ T cells from PBMCs, sampled after stem cell transplantation. The CDR3 nucleotides are TGTGCCAGCAGCCTTTCGGACAATCAGCCCCAGCATTTT. It yields the protein CASSLSDNQPQHF.